Listed here are 27 T cell receptor beta chains from one sample, sequenced in a study of blood T cells in healthy people across ages. Sample-barcoded 5' priming and a J-beta primer mix drove a second PCR of roughly 7 to 11 cycles. TCRdb reanalysed the 5' RACE reads using MiXCR and keeps one entry per CDR3 protein. The sample has roughly 640,000 distinct CDR3 sequences; 25% to 30% are singletons. Sequencing was performed on blood. The source of these receptors is a woman aged 80 or older in good health.

The gene calls are TRBV6-2 or TRBV6-3 and TRBJ1-1; D is ambiguous. Germline V gives CDR1 MNHEY, CDR2 SVGEGT. The germline V and J ends were trimmed by 9 bases and 0 bases, with 11 bases remaining between them. The CDR3 sequence is 13 residues long. In DNA form, the CDR3 reads TGTGCCAGTACGCAGGAGATGAACACTGAAGCTTTCTTT. Protein product: CASTQEMNTEAFF.

This clonotype was picked up many times. This sequence joins TRBV4-1 and TRBJ2-7; D gene ambiguous. V was clipped by 4 bases and J by 2 bases, with 15 bases between them. The CDR3 contains 15 residues. From germline, CDR1 is MGHRA and CDR2 YSYEKL. This CDR3 reads CASSPHPGPTYEQYF. CDR3 sequence (DNA): TGCGCCAGCAGCCCCCACCCCGGCCCAACCTACGAGCAGTACTTC.

This clonotype occurred many times. The chain combines TRBV5-1 with TRBJ2-1, with D uncertain. The CDR3 runs 12 residues. V was pared by 6 bases and J by 8 bases, with 12 bases between. Germline CDR1 and CDR2: SGHRS and YFSETQ. The CDR3 sequence is CASKINSYEQFF. The CDR3 DNA sequence: TGCGCCAGCAAGATCAACAGCTATGAGCAGTTCTTC.

In this sample, this clonotype turned up a few times. The chain is built from TRBV6-5 and TRBJ2-1; TRBD2 agrees at 9 bases. TRBJ2-7 matches the DNA end more closely, so the J call is doubtful. The CDR3 consists of 16 residues. The V gene's germline CDR1 is MNHEY and CDR2 SVGAGI. CDR3: CASSPEAGGSYNEQYF. CDR3 DNA: TGTGCCAGCAGCCCAGAGGCGGGGGGGTCCTACAATGAGCAGTACTTC.

This clonotype was detected ten times or more. The CDR3 sequence is CASSAGQGARGYTF. For the CDR3, the DNA is TGTGCCAGCAGCGCGGGACAGGGGGCTCGGGGCTACACCTTC. V is TRBV7-2 and J is TRBJ1-2, with 12 nucleotides matching TRBD1. After removal of 5 bases from V and 8 bases from J, the junction contained 6 bases not matched to a gene. CDR3 length: 14 amino acids. CDR1 SGHTA and CDR2 FQGNSA come from the germline V gene.

CDR3 sequence (DNA): TGTGCCACCAGCCCAGGGGGGGGCGCGGACTATGGCTACACCTTC. Protein sequence: CATSPGGGADYGYTF. This chain connects TRBV24-1 to TRBJ1-2; 7 nucleotides line up with TRBD1. CDR3 length equals 15 residues. J was trimmed by 3 bases and V by 7 bases; bases with no gene match: 10. Germline V gene lookup returns CDR1 KGHDR and CDR2 SFDVKD.

This clonotype showed up just a few times. This chain uses TRBV5-4 with TRBJ2-7, with D hard to call. The germline gives CDR1 SGHNT, CDR2 YYREEE (reference sequence). The CDR3 is made up of 8 amino acids. V was pared by 4 bases and J by 12 bases, with 5 bases between. The CDR3 DNA follows: TGTGCCAGCAGCCCTCGGTACTTC. It specifies CASSPRYF. Variable domain in full (rest from reference TRBV5-4 and TRBJ2-7): ETGVTQSPTHLIKTRGQQVTLRCSSQSGHNTVSWYQQALGQGPQFIFQYYREEENGRGNFPPRFSGLQFPNYSSELNVNALELDDSALYLCASSPRYFGPGTRLTVT.

In its sample, this clonotype was seen many times. The chain joins TRBV7-2 to TRBJ2-3, with 12 bases matching TRBD2. CDR1 is SGHTA, CDR2 FQGNSA, per germline. The junction had 5 bases not matched to a gene; V was cut back by 1 base and J by 3 bases. The CDR3 extends over 17 amino acids. CDR3 nucleotides: TGTGCCAGCAGCTTAGGCCTAGCGGGGGGGGAGACAGATACGCAGTATTTT. It translates to CASSLGLAGGETDTQYF.

About this clonotype: The conserved phenylalanine or tryptophan is not found at the CDR3 terminus, so this likely reflects a read error. The chain recombines TRBV7-7 with TRBJ2-3; D not resolved. Germline V gene sequence: CDR1 SSHAT, CDR2 FNYEAQ (reference sequence). The CDR3 is 13 amino acids. CDR3 nucleotide sequence: TGTGCTAGCAGCTTAGTTGTCACAGATACGCAGTATGTT. Translated, it gives CASSLVVTDTQYV.

This clonotype was counted many times. CDR3 sequence reads: CASTPLEEYHGYTF. Here the CDR3 DNA reads TGTGCCAGCACCCCTTTAGAGGAGTATCATGGCTACACCTTC. The chain combines TRBV7-8 with TRBJ1-2; D is unresolved. Germline lookup yields CDR1 SGHVS and CDR2 FQNEAQ. This CDR3 is 14 amino acids long. Trimming stripped 7 bases from V and 6 bases from J, with 18 bases between.

On this clonotype: A clone one base away is much larger, so this may be a read error. The J gene is TRBJ2-7, the V gene TRBV28; 11 bases are a match to TRBD2. V shed 11 bases, J shed 5 bases, and the junction held 8 bases outside the gene matches. CDR3 size: 13 residues. Germline assignment: CDR1 MDHEN and CDR2 SYDVKM. Here the CDR3 DNA reads TGTGCCGCCTTAGCGGGGGGGCTTGACGAGCAGTACTTC. Amino acids: CAALAGGLDEQYF.

This clonotype was picked up a small number of times. The V call is TRBV4-2, the J call TRBJ1-2; 8 positions agree with TRBD1. Germline CDR1 reads LGHNA; CDR2 reads YNFKEQ. The length of the CDR3 is 14 residues. Trimming removed 2 bases from V and 7 bases from J; junction bases left unmatched: 6. The CDR3 nucleotides are TGTGCCAGCAGCCAACACAGGGGGGACTCTGGCTACACCTTC. Translation: CASSQHRGDSGYTF.

This sequence joins TRBV5-1 and TRBJ2-7, with 10 bases lining up with TRBD1. The J segment lost 3 bases and the V segment lost 4 bases, leaving 4 bases of the junction unmatched. This CDR3 is 14 amino acids long. Germline V gene lookup returns CDR1 SGHRS and CDR2 YFSETQ. The CDR3 spells CASSEGQGFYEQYF. The CDR3 DNA sequence: TGCGCCAGCAGCGAGGGACAGGGGTTCTACGAGCAGTACTTC.

This chain uses TRBV29-1 with TRBJ2-1; 9 positions match TRBD2. J was trimmed by 7 bases and V by 8 bases; bases with no gene match: 9. Germline V gives CDR1 SQVTM, CDR2 ANQGSEA. This CDR3 comprises 13 residues. The CDR3 here is CSLDIAGGNEQFF. DNA for the CDR3: TGCAGCCTCGATATCGCGGGGGGGAATGAGCAGTTCTTC.

At least ten counts were recorded for this clonotype. The V call is TRBV20-1, the J call TRBJ1-1, with 8 bases that match TRBD1. The CDR3 extends over 13 amino acids. CDR1 and CDR2 from the germline V gene are DFQATT and SNEGSKA (reference sequence). Trimming at V came to 6 bases and at J to 6 bases, leaving 9 bases not matched to a gene. The CDR3 DNA reads TGCAGTGCAACCTGGACAGGGCACCCTGAAGCTTTCTTT. Its protein product is CSATWTGHPEAFF.

About this clonotype itself: Being one base from a much bigger clone, this may be a read error. The gene calls are TRBV3-1 and TRBJ1-6, with D uncertain. Germline V gene sequence: CDR1 LGHDT, CDR2 YNNKEL (reference sequence). The CDR3 extends over 12 amino acids. Trimming took off 6 bases at V and 9 bases at J, with 9 bases between the two ends. DNA of the CDR3: TGTGCCAGCAGTCGAAGCCCTTCACCCCTCCACTTT. The encoded protein is CASSRSPSPLHF.

This clonotype was counted ten times or more. The genes are TRBV2 and TRBJ2-1; TRBD1 might be the D (7 bases). V was pared by 6 bases and J by 8 bases, with 14 bases between. Germline assignment: CDR1 SNHLY and CDR2 FYNNEI. CDR3 length: 13 residues. CDR3 nucleotide sequence: TGTGCCAGCAGGACAGGGAGGTTCGATGAGCAGTTCTTC. This encodes CASRTGRFDEQFF.

The rearrangement uses TRBV11-2 and TRBJ2-7; 8 bases agree with TRBD1. The CDR3 has 15 amino acids. CDR1 and CDR2 (germline): SGHAT, FQNNGV. J lost 7 bases, V lost 5 bases, and 13 bases had no gene match. CDR3 sequence: CASSRNRGTYNEQYF. The DNA for the CDR3 is TGTGCCAGCAGCCGTAACAGGGGGACTTACAATGAGCAGTACTTC.

This clonotype was recorded a few times. This CDR3 is CASSKGQANEKLFF. CDR3 coding DNA: TGCGCCAGCAGCAAAGGACAGGCTAATGAAAAACTGTTTTTT. This rearrangement joins TRBV5-1 to TRBJ1-4, with 7 bases aligning to TRBD1. The CDR3 loop spans 14 amino acids. The V gene's germline CDR1 is SGHRS and CDR2 YFSETQ. Trimming removed 4 bases from V and 3 bases from J; junction bases left unmatched: 3.

Regarding this clonotype: A much larger clone differs from this one at a single base, so this may be a read error. The chain's CDR3 is CSALGDWAGYTF. The CDR3 bases are TGCAGCGCCTTAGGGGATTGGGCCGGCTACACCTTC. The chain links TRBV29-1 to TRBJ1-2, with TRBD1 as a possible D gene (5 bases). V was trimmed by 7 bases and J by 8 bases, leaving 17 bases between them. Germline V lookup: CDR1 SQVTM, CDR2 ANQGSEA. The CDR3 consists of 12 residues.

The gene calls are TRBV9 and TRBJ1-6; no clear D. The CDR3 has 13 residues. Trimming pared 1 base from V and 7 bases from J, leaving 6 bases between. CDR1 is SGDLS and CDR2 is YYNGEE in the germline V gene. CDR3 sequence (DNA): TGTGCCAGCAGCGTACAGGAAAATTCACCCCTCCACTTT. Protein: CASSVQENSPLHF.

The chain combines TRBV20-1 with TRBJ2-3, with D perhaps matching TRBD2 (5 bases). This CDR3 has 14 amino acids. The germline V gene encodes CDR1 DFQATT and CDR2 SNEGSKA (reference sequence). Between the trimmed V and J ends, which lost 5 bases and 2 bases, there was a span of 14 bases. CDR3 loop: CSALRAAPTDTQYF. Here the CDR3 DNA reads TGCAGTGCTCTGAGAGCGGCTCCCACAGATACGCAGTATTTT.

This clonotype was seen many times. J is TRBJ1-1 and V is TRBV7-2; unclear D gene. The ends were cut back, 5 bases at V and 11 bases at J, with 15 bases in the middle. Per germline, CDR1 SGHTA and CDR2 FQGNSA. The length of the CDR3 is 12 residues. DNA for the CDR3: TGTGCCAGCAGCCCGACGCTCCAGCGGGCTTTCTTT. Translated: CASSPTLQRAFF.

The J gene is TRBJ2-3, the V gene TRBV7-9, with a tentative D call TRBD1 (6 bases). The germline CDR1 and CDR2 sequences are SEHNR and FQNEAQ (reference sequence). This CDR3 spans 15 amino acids. V lost 6 bases and J lost 4, with 17 bases in between. CDR3 nucleotides: TGTGCCAGCAGTCCCACAGGGTTTGGAGCAGATACGCAGTATTTT. Its translation: CASSPTGFGADTQYF.

This clonotype was found a few times. It may be a read error: a sequence one base away is much more abundant. This chain connects TRBV20-1 to TRBJ2-1; D gene uncertain. CDR3 length: 12 amino acids. CDR1 and CDR2 (germline): DFQATT, SNEGSKA (reference sequence). V shed 4 bases and J shed 7 bases, with 11 bases lying between them. CDR3 sequence reads: CSANDGRNEQFF. The CDR3 nucleotides are TGCAGTGCTAACGACGGGCGGAATGAGCAGTTCTTC.

Only a few counts were recorded for this clonotype. A much larger clone lies one base from this, so it may be a read error. The chain recombines TRBV7-2 with TRBJ2-5; TRBD2 aligns across 11 bases. The CDR3 length is 15 residues. Trimming at V came to 5 bases and at J to 11 bases, leaving 13 bases not matched to a gene. Germline-derived CDR1 and CDR2 are SGHTA and FQGNSA. DNA of the CDR3: TGTGCCAGCAGCGTTAGCGGGGGGGCCAATCTTGAGCAGTACTTC. Translation: CASSVSGGANLEQYF.

This clonotype has ten or more counts. V gene TRBV20-1 combines with J gene TRBJ1-2, with 7 bases identical to TRBD1. The CDR3 is 13 residues long. Per germline, CDR1 DFQATT and CDR2 SNEGSKA (reference sequence). The junction had 7 bases not matched to a gene; V was cut back by 5 bases and J by 4 bases. The CDR3 protein is CSALSDRVYGYTF. CDR3 DNA sequence: TGCAGTGCTCTCTCTGACAGGGTCTATGGCTACACCTTC.